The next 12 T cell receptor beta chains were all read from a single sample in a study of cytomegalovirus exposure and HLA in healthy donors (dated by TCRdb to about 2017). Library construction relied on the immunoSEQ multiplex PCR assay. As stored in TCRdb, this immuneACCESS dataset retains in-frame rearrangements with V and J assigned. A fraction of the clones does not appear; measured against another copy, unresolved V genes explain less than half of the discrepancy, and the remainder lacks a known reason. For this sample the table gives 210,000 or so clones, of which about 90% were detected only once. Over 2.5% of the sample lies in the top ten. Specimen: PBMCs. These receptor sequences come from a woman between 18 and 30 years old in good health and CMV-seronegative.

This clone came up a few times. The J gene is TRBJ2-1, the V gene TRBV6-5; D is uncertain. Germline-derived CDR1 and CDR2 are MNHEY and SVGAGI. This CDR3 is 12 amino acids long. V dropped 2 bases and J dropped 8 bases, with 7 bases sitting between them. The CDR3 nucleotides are TGTGCCAGCAGTTACCTCGGTGATGAGCAGTTCTTC. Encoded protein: CASSYLGDEQFF.

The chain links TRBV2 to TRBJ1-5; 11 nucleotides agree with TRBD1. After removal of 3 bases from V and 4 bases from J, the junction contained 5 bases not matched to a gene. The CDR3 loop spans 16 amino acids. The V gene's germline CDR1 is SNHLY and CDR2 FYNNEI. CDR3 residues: CASSELGTGGNQPQHF. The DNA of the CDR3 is TGTGCCAGCAGTGAGCTCGGGACAGGGGGTAATCAGCCCCAGCATTTT.

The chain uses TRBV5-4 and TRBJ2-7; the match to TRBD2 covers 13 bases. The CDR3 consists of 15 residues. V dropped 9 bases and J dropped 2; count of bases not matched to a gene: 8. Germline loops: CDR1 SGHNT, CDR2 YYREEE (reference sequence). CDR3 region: CATQTGTSGTYEQYF. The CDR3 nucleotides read TGTGCCACCCAAACGGGGACTAGCGGGACCTACGAGCAGTACTTC.

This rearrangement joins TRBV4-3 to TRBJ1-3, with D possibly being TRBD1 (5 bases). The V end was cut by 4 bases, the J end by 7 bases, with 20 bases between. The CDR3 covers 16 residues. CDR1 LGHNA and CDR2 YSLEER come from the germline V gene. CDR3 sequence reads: CASSRGSLSAGNTIYF. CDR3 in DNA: TGCGCCAGCAGCCGAGGCAGCTTATCTGCAGGGAACACCATATATTTT.

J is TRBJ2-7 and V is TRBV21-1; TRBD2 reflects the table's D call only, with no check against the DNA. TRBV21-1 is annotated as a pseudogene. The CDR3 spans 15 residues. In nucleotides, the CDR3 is TGTGCCAGCATAGGGACGGGAGTTTCTACCTACGAGCAGTACTTC. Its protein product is CASIGTGVSTYEQYF.

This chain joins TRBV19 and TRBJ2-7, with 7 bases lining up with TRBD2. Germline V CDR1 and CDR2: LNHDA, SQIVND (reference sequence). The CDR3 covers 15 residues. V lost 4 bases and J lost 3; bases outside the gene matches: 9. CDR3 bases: TGTGCCAGTAGTAAGTCCGTCCAGCGGGACTACGAGCAGTACTTC. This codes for CASSKSVQRDYEQYF.

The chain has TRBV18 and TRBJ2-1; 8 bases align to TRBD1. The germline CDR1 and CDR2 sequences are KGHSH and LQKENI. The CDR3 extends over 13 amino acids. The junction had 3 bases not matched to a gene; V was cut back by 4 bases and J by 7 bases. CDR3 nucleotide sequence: TGTGCCAGCTCACACAGACAGGGGAATGAGCAGTTCTTC. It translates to CASSHRQGNEQFF.

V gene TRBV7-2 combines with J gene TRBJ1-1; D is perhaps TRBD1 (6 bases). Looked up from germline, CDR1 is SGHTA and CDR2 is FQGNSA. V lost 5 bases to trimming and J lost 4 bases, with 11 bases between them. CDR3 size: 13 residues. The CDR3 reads CASSPYRATEAFF. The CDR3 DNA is TGTGCCAGCAGCCCCTACAGGGCCACTGAAGCTTTCTTT.

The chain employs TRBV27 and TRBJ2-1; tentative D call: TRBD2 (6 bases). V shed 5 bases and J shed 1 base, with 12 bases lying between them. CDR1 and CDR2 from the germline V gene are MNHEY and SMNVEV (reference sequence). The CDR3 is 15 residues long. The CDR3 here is CASSPFGGSYNEQFF. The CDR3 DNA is TGTGCCAGCAGTCCCTTCGGGGGATCCTACAATGAGCAGTTCTTC.

This CDR3 is CASSYRRQGPGEKLFF. In DNA, the CDR3 is TGTGCCAGCAGTTACCGACGACAGGGTCCAGGTGAAAAACTGTTTTTT. This chain joins TRBV6-5 and TRBJ1-4; 7 bases map to TRBD1. V lost 2 bases to trimming and J lost 7 bases; unmatched junction nucleotides: 10. CDR3 length: 16 residues. Germline V gene data show CDR1 as MNHEY and CDR2 as SVGAGI.

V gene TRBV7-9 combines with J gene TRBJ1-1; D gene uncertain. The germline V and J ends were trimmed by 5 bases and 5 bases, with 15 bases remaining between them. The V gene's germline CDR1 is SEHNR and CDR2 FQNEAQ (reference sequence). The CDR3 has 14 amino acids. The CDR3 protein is CASSDNLGGTEAFF. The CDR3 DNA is TGTGCCAGCAGCGACAACTTGGGAGGAACTGAAGCTTTCTTT. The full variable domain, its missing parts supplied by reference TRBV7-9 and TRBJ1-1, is DTGVSQNPRHKITKRGQNVTFRCDPISEHNRLYWYRQTLGQGPEFLTYFQNEAQLEKSRLLSDRFSAERPKGSFSTLEIQRTEQGDSAMYLCASSDNLGGTEAFFGQGTRLTVV.

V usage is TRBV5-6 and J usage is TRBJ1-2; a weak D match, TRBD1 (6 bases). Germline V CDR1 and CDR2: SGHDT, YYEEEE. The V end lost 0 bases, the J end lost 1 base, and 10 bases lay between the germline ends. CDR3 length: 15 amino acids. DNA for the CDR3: TGTGCCAGCAGCTTGGGTCCACAGGGTAACTATGGCTACACCTTC. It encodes CASSLGPQGNYGYTF.